A selection of T cell receptor beta chains follows, all from one sample in a study of blood T cell repertoires in COVID-19. Using immunoSEQ multiplex PCR, the repertoire was profiled, and TCRdb retains in-frame clones only, with some absent. The sample yields 65,000 to 85,000 clones, around 80% seen once. Sequencing used peripheral blood. The receptors were gathered from a woman aged 60 to 75 with acute or convalescent COVID-19. CDR3s include the opening cysteine and the closing phenylalanine or tryptophan. A D gene is named only where the DNA matches it firmly. The listing skips clone size in some rows; elsewhere it reads once, few, many or a size class.

>NA|TRBJ2-1|NA|TRBV14
TGTGCCAGCAGCCAAGGTCGGGCAAGCGGTGAGCAGTTCTTC
CASSQGRASGEQFF
>TRBD1|TRBJ2-7|few|TRBV19
TGTGCCAGTAGTACACGGACAGGTGGTTCCTACGAGCAGTACTTC
CASSTRTGGSYEQYF
>TRBD2|TRBJ2-5|few|TRBV10-2
TGCGCCAGCAGTGAGTCCGCTAGCGGGGAAGAGACCCAGTACTTC
CASSESASGEETQYF
>TRBD1|TRBJ2-7|NA|TRBV12-5
TGTGCTAGTGGGAGGGGGCAGGGGGCCCAGAACGAGCAGTACTTC
CASGRGQGAQNEQYF
>NA|TRBJ2-3|NA|TRBV27
TGTGCCAGCTGGAAACCGGGTCCTATCACAGATACGCAGTATTTT
CASWKPGPITDTQYF
>TRBD2|TRBJ2-3|NA|TRBV3-1/TRBV3-2
TGTGCCAGCAGCCAAGTTGGGCGGGGGGGCGGTTTTAGCACAGATACGCAGTATTTT
CASSQVGRGGGFSTDTQYF
>TRBD1|TRBJ1-1|NA|TRBV5-5
TGTGCCAGCAGCTTGAACCCGACAGGGGGGGTCTCTGAAGCTTTCTTT
CASSLNPTGGVSEAFF
>NA|TRBJ2-3|NA|TRBV29-1
TGCAGCGTTTCCCGAGGGGGGGCAGATACGCAGTATTTT
CSVSRGGADTQYF
>NA|TRBJ1-1|NA|TRBV18
TGTGCCAGCTCACCGTTGGGGGGGAACACTGAAGCTTTCTTT
CASSPLGGNTEAFF
>NA|TRBJ2-7|NA|TRBV18
TGTGCCAGCTCACCACAGAAGGACATCTACGAGCAGTACTTC
CASSPQKDIYEQYF
>NA|TRBJ1-1|NA|TRBV5-1
TGCGCCAGCAGCTTGGACAGGATGAACACTGAAGCTTTCTTT
CASSLDRMNTEAFF
>NA|TRBJ1-1|NA|TRBV6-2/TRBV6-3
TGTGCCAGCAGTTACCCTCAATATAAGGGGTCGGGGGAGGAATCGGGGACTGAAGCTTTCTTT
CASSYPQYKGSGEESGTEAFF
>NA|TRBJ2-5|NA|TRBV6-6
TGTGCCAGCAGTTACTCGGCATCGTCTTCCCAAGAGACCCAGTACTTC
CASSYSASSSQETQYF
>NA|TRBJ2-3|many|TRBV29-1
TGCAGCGTTGATATGGAAATCCGGGGGAATACGCAGTATTTT
CSVDMEIRGNTQYF
>NA|TRBJ2-3|NA|TRBV2
TGTGCCAGCTCAATCCTAGCTGCGTCAGATACGCAGTATTTT
CASSILAASDTQYF
>NA|TRBJ2-2|NA|TRBV9
TGTGCCAGCAGGACAGGTTTCAACACCGGGGAGCTGTTTTTT
CASRTGFNTGELFF
>NA|TRBJ1-4|NA|TRBV29-1
TGCAGCGCTCTTCCGGGGGCAACTAATGAAAAACTGTTTTTT
CSALPGATNEKLFF
>TRBD2|TRBJ2-3|few|TRBV28
TGTGCCAGCAGTTTAACTGGACTAGCGGGGGGCACAGATACGCAGTATTTT
CASSLTGLAGGTDTQYF
>NA|TRBJ2-5|NA|TRBV6-2/TRBV6-3
TGTGCCAGCAGTTTGAGGACAGAAGAGACCCAGTACTTC
CASSLRTEETQYF
>TRBD2|TRBJ2-1|NA|TRBV24-1
TGTGCCACCAGTGACCACGGGACTAGCGGGGGGACCGAGCAGTTCTTC
CATSDHGTSGGTEQFF
>NA|TRBJ1-6|NA|TRBV7-9
TGTGCCAGCAGCCCCGGGTCAATCTATAATTCACCCCTCCACTTT
CASSPGSIYNSPLHF
>TRBD1|TRBJ1-1|NA|TRBV19
TGTGCCAGTAGTCCCCGGGACAGGCCAATGAACACTGAAGCTTTCTTT
CASSPRDRPMNTEAFF
>TRBD1|TRBJ1-4|once|TRBV7-2
TGTGCCAGCAGCTTGGGACAGGCAACTAATGAAAAACTGTTTTTT
CASSLGQATNEKLFF
>NA|TRBJ2-7|NA|TRBV19
TGTGCCAGTAGTAGGGCCACCACCTACGAGCAGTACTTC
CASSRATTYEQYF
>NA|TRBJ1-1|once|TRBV18
TGTGCCAGCTCACTTCAACGGGTTGAAGCTTTCTTT
CASSLQRVEAFF
>NA|TRBJ2-2|medium-sized|TRBV27
TGTGCCAGCAGTTTTCGGGTTAACGGGGAGCTGTTTTTT
CASSFRVNGELFF
>TRBD1|TRBJ1-2|once|TRBV6-2/TRBV6-3
TGTGCCAGCAGTTACGCCAATCGGGACAGGGGGTATGGCTACACCTTC
CASSYANRDRGYGYTF
>TRBD2|TRBJ2-7|NA|TRBV5-1
TGCGCCAGCAGCTTGACTAGCGGGAGCTCCTACGAGCAGTACTTC
CASSLTSGSSYEQYF
>NA|TRBJ2-1|NA|TRBV10-2
TGCGCCAGCAGCCCCAGTGATGAGCAGTTCTTC
CASSPSDEQFF
>NA|TRBJ1-5|NA|TRBV9
TGTGCCAGCAGCCCCCCCCGGGCAGCGGATAGCAATCAGCCCCAGCATTTT
CASSPPRAADSNQPQHF
>NA|TRBJ1-1|many|TRBV30
TGTGCCTGGAGTGTAAGGTCAGGGGTGACTGAAGCTTTCTTT
CAWSVRSGVTEAFF
>NA|TRBJ2-7|NA|TRBV12-5
TGTGCTAGTGGTTTGGAGGCAGGGGTGGGGGAGCAGTACTTC
CASGLEAGVGEQYF
>TRBD1|TRBJ2-5|NA|TRBV19
TGTGCCAGTAGTTATCCGGGACAGGGGGCCCAAGAGACCCAGTACTTC
CASSYPGQGAQETQYF
>NA|TRBJ2-7|NA|TRBV5-1
TGCGCCAGCAGCTCCGGTGCCTACGAGCAGTACTTC
CASSSGAYEQYF
>NA|TRBJ2-7|once|TRBV27
TGTGCCAGCGGGTCGACAGTCACCTACGAGCAGTACTTC
CASGSTVTYEQYF
>NA|TRBJ2-6|NA|TRBV5-1
TGCGCCAGCAGACCAGACAGTGTCTCTGGGGCCAACGTCCTGACTTTC
CASRPDSVSGANVLTF
>NA|TRBJ2-1|NA|TRBV30
TGTGCCTGGAGTGTACGGGGGACTCCCTCGTTCAATGAGCAGTTCTTC
CAWSVRGTPSFNEQFF